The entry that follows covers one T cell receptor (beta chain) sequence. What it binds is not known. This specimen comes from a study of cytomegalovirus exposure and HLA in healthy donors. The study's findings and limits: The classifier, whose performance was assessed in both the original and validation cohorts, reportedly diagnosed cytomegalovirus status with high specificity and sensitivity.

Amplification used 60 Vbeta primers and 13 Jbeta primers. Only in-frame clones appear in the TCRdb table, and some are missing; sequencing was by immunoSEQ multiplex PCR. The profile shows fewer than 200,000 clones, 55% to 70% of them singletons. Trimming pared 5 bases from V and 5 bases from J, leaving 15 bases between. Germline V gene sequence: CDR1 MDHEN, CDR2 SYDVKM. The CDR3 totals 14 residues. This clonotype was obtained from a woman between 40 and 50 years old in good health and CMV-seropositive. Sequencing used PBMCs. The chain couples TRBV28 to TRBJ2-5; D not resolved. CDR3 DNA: TGTGCCAGCAGTACCACCTCAGCCGGGGAGACCCAGTACTTC. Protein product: CASSTTSAGETQYF. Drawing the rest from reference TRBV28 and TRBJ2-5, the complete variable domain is DVKVTQSSRYLVKRTGEKVFLECVQDMDHENMFWYRQDPGLGLRLIYFSYDVKMKEKGDIPEGYSVSREKKERFSLILESASTNQTSMYLCASSTTSAGETQYFGPGTRLLVL.